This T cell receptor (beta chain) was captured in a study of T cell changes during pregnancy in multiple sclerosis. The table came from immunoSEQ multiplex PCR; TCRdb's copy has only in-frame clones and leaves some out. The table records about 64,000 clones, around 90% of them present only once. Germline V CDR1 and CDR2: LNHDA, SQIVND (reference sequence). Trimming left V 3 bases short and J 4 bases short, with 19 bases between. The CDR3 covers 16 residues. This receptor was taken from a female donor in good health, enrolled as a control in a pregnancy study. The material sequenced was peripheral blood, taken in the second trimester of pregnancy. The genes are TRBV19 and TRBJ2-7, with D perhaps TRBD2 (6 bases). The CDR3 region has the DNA TGTGCCAGTAGTATTTCATCAGGGACTCCGGGGTACGAGCAGTACTTC. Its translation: CASSISSGTPGYEQYF.